This T cell receptor beta chain was sequenced for a study of blood T cell repertoires in COVID-19. Study in general: Donors in the United States, Italy and Spain gave samples during acute or convalescent COVID-19. Sample material is recorded as cDNA or gDNA derived from T cells, B-cell-depleted T cells, or PBMCs.

In the authors' workflow: Researchers report that nucleated cell counts were estimated from reference gene primer amplification. Repertoires were generated with immunoSEQ multiplex PCR, while TCRdb's copy carries only in-frame clones and drops some. V, J and clone size are taken as reported in that table, and D and trimming were inferred from the DNA itself. The sample carries tens of thousands of clones, roughly 86% recorded once. The TCR sequence derives from a man between 60 and 75 years old with active or convalescent COVID-19. Sequenced input: peripheral blood.

As DNA, the CDR3 is TGTGCCAGCAGCCCCCAGGAGGTTAACACCATATATTTT. Translating gives CASSPQEVNTIYF. The chain combines TRBV4-2 with TRBJ1-3; D ambiguous. Germline V gene sequence: CDR1 LGHNA, CDR2 YNFKEQ. This CDR3 has 13 residues. Trimming took 4 bases from V and 7 from J, leaving 11 bases between them.